Each of the 17 T cell receptor beta chains below was sequenced from the same sample in a study of CD8 T cells in ankylosing spondylitis (dated by TCRdb to 2015 to 2018). Library preparation employed 5' RACE. The run used an Illumina HiSeq 2500. In-frame beta chains were kept once TCRdb had trimmed the public reads at Q25 with fastp and called clones with MiXCR. Rows are unified per CDR3 protein, each entry keeping the most common DNA and genes. In this sample the table shows 270,000 or so distinct CDR3 sequences, 18% of which occur a single time. The ten largest make up about a third of the sample. Sequencing input: blood, either unsorted or a sorted T cell fraction (not recorded which). These receptors were obtained from a male donor with ankylosing spondylitis or in good health (not recorded which).

This clonotype was detected a few times. This sequence joins TRBV7-3 and TRBJ2-7, with D unclear. The CDR3 covers 12 residues. V was cut by 3 bases and J by 6 bases, with 9 bases left in between. CDR1 is SGHTA and CDR2 is FQGTGA in the germline V gene. CDR3 loop: CASSFPGGEQYF. In DNA form, the CDR3 reads TGTGCCAGCAGCTTCCCGGGTGGCGAGCAGTACTTC.

This chain links TRBV7-9 with TRBJ2-1, with D perhaps matching TRBD1 (5 bases). The CDR3 covers 12 residues. The V end was cut by 4 bases, the J end by 10 bases, with 11 bases between. CDR1 SEHNR and CDR2 FQNEAQ come from the germline V gene (reference sequence). Written as DNA, the CDR3 is TGTGCCAGCAGCTCAGGGTTTTTGGAGCAGTTCTTC. Translation gives CASSSGFLEQFF.

The gene calls are TRBV21-1 and TRBJ1-2; the table names TRBD1, a call not compared with the DNA. TRBV21-1 is an annotated pseudogene. The CDR3 is 12 residues long. The CDR3 nucleotides read TGTGCCAGCAGCACGCAGGGAAATGGCTACACCTTC. It specifies CASSTQGNGYTF.

The CDR3 nucleotides are TGTGCCAGCAGCGTAGGCCGGGGGAACACCGGGGAGCTGTTTTTT. It encodes CASSVGRGNTGELFF. The chain carries TRBV9 and TRBJ2-2; perhaps TRBD2 as D (5 bases). The germline V gene has CDR1 SGDLS and CDR2 YYNGEE. This CDR3 spans 15 amino acids. V was trimmed by 0 bases and J by 1 base, leaving 7 bases between them. Combining the CDR3 with reference TRBV9 and TRBJ2-2 gives the whole variable domain DSGVTQTPKHLITATGQRVTLRCSPRSGDLSVYWYQQSLDQGLQFLIQYYNGEERAKGNILERFSAQQFPDLHSELNLSSLELGDSALYFCASSVGRGNTGELFFGEGSRLTVL.

This clonotype appeared a few times. It is unclear where the CDR3 begins or ends on the DNA, so no DNA is shown, and the CDR3 is as TCRdb lists it. The chain joins TRBV20-1 to TRBJ2-3; the table's D gene call, TRBD2, was not cross checked with the DNA. Termini included, the CDR3 measures 15 amino acids. Germline V lookup: CDR1 DFQATT, CDR2 SNEGSKA (reference sequence). CDR3 protein: CSASPTSGRPDTQYF.

This clonotype was seen only a few times. The chain combines TRBV7-2 with TRBJ2-6; the match to TRBD2 covers 7 bases. V shed 8 bases, J shed 3 bases, and the junction held 13 bases outside the gene matches. In germline, CDR1 is SGHTA, CDR2 FQGNSA. The CDR3 loop spans 17 amino acids. In DNA, the CDR3 is TGTGCCAGCGCGGGGGAGCTGACCCTTGGTGGGGCCAACGTCCTGACTTTC. The encoded protein is CASAGELTLGGANVLTF.

This clonotype was seen a few times. The V call is TRBV5-1, the J call TRBJ2-2; a weak D match, TRBD1 (6 bases). The CDR3 covers 14 residues. The germline V gene encodes CDR1 SGHRS and CDR2 YFSETQ. V lost 2 bases, J lost 4 bases, and 9 bases lay in between. The CDR3 loop is CASSLGQITGELFF. The CDR3, as DNA: TGCGCCAGCAGCTTAGGACAGATCACCGGGGAGCTGTTTTTT.

This clonotype was recorded many times. The V gene is TRBV5-6, the J gene TRBJ2-2; 9 positions agree with TRBD2. Unmatched junction bases numbered 9, after V lost 1 base and J lost 2 bases. The V gene's germline CDR1 is SGHDT and CDR2 YYEEEE. CDR3 size: 18 residues. CDR3 nucleotides: TGTGCCAGCAGCTTGTATGCGGCTAGCGGGGAAAACACCGGGGAGCTGTTTTTT. Protein: CASSLYAASGENTGELFF.

The chain joins TRBV15 to TRBJ1-1; perhaps TRBD1 as D (5 bases). The V gene lost 7 bases and the J gene lost 8 bases, with 14 bases spanning the gap. Germline V lookup: CDR1 LNHNV, CDR2 YYDKDF (reference sequence). This CDR3 contains 12 residues. The CDR3: CATKEGRAEAFF. The CDR3 coding sequence is TGTGCCACCAAGGAGGGCAGGGCAGAAGCTTTCTTT.

This clonotype was counted at least ten times. The chain employs TRBV4-3 and TRBJ1-1; D gene unclear. With 3 bases removed from V and 11 bases from J, the gap between germline ends came to 19 bases. Germline V gene data show CDR1 as LGHNA and CDR2 as YSLEER. The CDR3 spans 14 residues. CDR3 sequence reads: CASSHYPGGPGAFF. The CDR3 DNA reads TGCGCCAGCAGCCATTACCCTGGCGGGCCCGGGGCTTTCTTT.

The sample holds many counts of this clonotype. This sequence joins TRBV20-1 and TRBJ2-3; D unclear. V lost 0 bases, J lost 2 bases, and 12 bases lay in between. Germline assignment: CDR1 DFQATT and CDR2 SNEGSKA (reference sequence). The CDR3 consists of 15 residues. The chain's CDR3 is CSARDGRDTTDTQYF. For the CDR3, the DNA is TGCAGTGCTAGAGATGGCCGCGACACCACAGATACGCAGTATTTT.

The rearrangement links TRBV6-1 to TRBJ2-3; 9 nucleotides agree with TRBD2. This CDR3 has 18 residues. Germline assignment: CDR1 MNHNS and CDR2 SASEGT. Trimming took 8 bases from V and 5 from J; bases not matched to a gene: 20. The CDR3 DNA is TGTGCCAGCGACCTTGGGGGCTGGTCTAGCGGGATGGAAGATACGCAGTATTTT. Translated: CASDLGGWSSGMEDTQYF.

V gene TRBV12-3 or TRBV12-4 combines with J gene TRBJ2-3, with D possibly matching TRBD1 (5 bases). Trimming took off 5 bases at V and 0 bases at J, with 12 bases between the two ends. CDR3 length equals 15 residues. Written as DNA, the CDR3 is TGTGCCAGCAGTCCCAGGGCCACTAGCACAGATACGCAGTATTTT. This translates into CASSPRATSTDTQYF.

This clonotype has only a few counts. As DNA, the CDR3 is TGTGCCAGCAGTACCGGGACTAGCGGGAGGTACGAGCAGTACTTC. Its protein is CASSTGTSGRYEQYF. The chain carries TRBV27 and TRBJ2-7; 15 bases agree with TRBD2. CDR3 length: 15 residues. The ends lost 5 bases at V and 4 bases at J; junction bases unmatched: 3. The germline CDR1 and CDR2 sequences are MNHEY and SMNVEV (reference sequence).

This clonotype has only a few counts. The J gene is TRBJ2-2, the V gene TRBV4-2; D remains unclear. The CDR3 is 16 residues long. V was cut by 0 bases and J by 4 bases, with 12 bases left in between. Germline V gene lookup returns CDR1 LGHNA and CDR2 YNFKEQ. In nucleotides, the CDR3 is TGTGCCAGCAGCCAAGATAGGCAGTTGATCACCGGGGAGCTGTTTTTT. Its protein product is CASSQDRQLITGELFF.

The rearrangement links TRBV4-1 to TRBJ2-5; 8 nucleotides agree with TRBD1. CDR1 is MGHRA, CDR2 YSYEKL, per germline. This CDR3 contains 15 residues. Trimming removed 5 bases from V and 2 bases from J; junction bases left unmatched: 7. The CDR3 sequence is CASSSQNRGQETQYF. Written as DNA, the CDR3 is TGCGCCAGCAGCTCACAAAACAGGGGGCAAGAGACCCAGTACTTC.

The chain recombines TRBV5-1 with TRBJ2-7; the match to TRBD2 covers 9 bases. Germline V gives CDR1 SGHRS, CDR2 YFSETQ. The CDR3 totals 16 residues. V lost 0 bases and J lost 1; bases outside the gene matches: 5. The CDR3 region has the DNA TGCGCCAGCAGCTTGGGGCTAGCGGGGCTTTCCTACGAGCAGTACTTC. Translating gives CASSLGLAGLSYEQYF.